These 18 T cell receptor beta chains came from one sample sequenced in a study of T cells in pancreatic ductal adenocarcinoma. No neoadjuvant therapy was given to the selected pancreatic ductal adenocarcinoma patients before their surgery. Sequenced by immunoSEQ multiplex PCR; TCRdb stores in-frame clones only, minus some. Of just under 30,000 clones in the sample, more than 90% are singletons; the top ten hold roughly 2%. The specimen was PBMCs. The receptors were gathered from a human donor with pancreatic ductal adenocarcinoma.

This clone has more than one count but fewer than ten. The gene calls are TRBV6-5 and TRBJ1-2; 8 nucleotides line up with TRBD1. The trim removed 5 bases at V and 8 bases at J, leaving 7 bases unmatched. There are 13 residues in the CDR3. The germline V gene encodes CDR1 MNHEY and CDR2 SVGAGI. The CDR3 DNA reads as TGTGCCAGCAGTAGAGGACAGGGAGACGGCTACACCTTC. Amino acids: CASSRGQGDGYTF.

The chain is built from TRBV5-4 and TRBJ2-7; 8 nucleotides agree with TRBD1. V was clipped by 2 bases and J by 1 base; unmatched bases: 5. The CDR3 covers 15 residues. Looked up from germline, CDR1 is SGHNT and CDR2 is YYREEE (reference sequence). CDR3 DNA: TGTGCCAGCAGCTTTGGACAGGGACCTTCCTACGAGCAGTACTTC. It codes for CASSFGQGPSYEQYF.

The chain uses TRBV6-5 and TRBJ2-1; no clear D gene. V gave up 4 bases and J gave up 7 bases, with 5 bases separating them. The CDR3 extends over 11 amino acids. Germline CDR1 MNHEY, CDR2 SVGAGI. The DNA of the CDR3 is TGTGCCAGCAGTTCTTGGAATGAGCAGTTCTTC. It codes for CASSSWNEQFF.

This sequence joins TRBV5-4 and TRBJ2-7; 9 bases agree with TRBD1. Per germline, CDR1 SGHNT and CDR2 YYREEE (reference sequence). The CDR3 length is 14 residues. J was trimmed by 6 bases and V by 4 bases; bases with no gene match: 8. The CDR3 DNA follows: TGTGCCAGCAGCCAACCGGGACAGGGCCCCGAGCAGTACTTC. Its translation is CASSQPGQGPEQYF.

The CDR3 DNA is TGTGCCACCAGCAGAGGCGTGGATGAGCAGTTCTTC. It encodes CATSRGVDEQFF. The chain couples TRBV15 to TRBJ2-1; no firm D call. The CDR3 extends over 12 amino acids. Germline loops: CDR1 LNHNV, CDR2 YYDKDF (reference sequence). The V end lost 1 base, the J end lost 8 bases, and 6 bases lay between the germline ends.

In this sample, this clone turned up once. The V and J genes are TRBV7-9 and TRBJ2-7, with 12 bases that match TRBD2. Germline CDR1 and CDR2: SEHNR and FQNEAQ (reference sequence). The CDR3 totals 14 residues. Trimming took 4 bases from V and 4 from J; bases not matched to a gene: 2. The CDR3 bases are TGTGCCAGCAGCTCTAGCGGGAGGGCATACGAGCAGTACTTC. Its protein is CASSSSGRAYEQYF.

The chain carries TRBV15 and TRBJ1-6; D gene unclear. Germline V gives CDR1 LNHNV, CDR2 YYDKDF (reference sequence). Deletions cut 0 bases from V and 2 bases from J, with 2 bases between. The CDR3 extends over 14 amino acids. The CDR3 DNA follows: TGTGCCACCAGCAGAGAGGCCTATAATTCACCCCTCCACTTT. It is translated as CATSREAYNSPLHF.

The chain uses TRBV28 and TRBJ1-1; D ambiguous. V was pared by 3 bases and J by 6 bases, with 17 bases between. Germline V CDR1 and CDR2: MDHEN, SYDVKM. The CDR3 has 15 residues. DNA for the CDR3: TGTGCCAGCAGTTTGGTTGGAGGGAGTAGGGCTGAAGCTTTCTTT. This translates into CASSLVGGSRAEAFF.

The V call is TRBV18, the J call TRBJ1-2, with D tentatively TRBD1 (5 bases). The germline gives CDR1 KGHSH, CDR2 LQKENI. V was cut by 2 bases and J by 8 bases, with 15 bases left in between. The CDR3 is 14 amino acids. For the CDR3, the DNA is TGTGCCAGCTCACCAGGTTCCGCAGGGTTGGGCTACACCTTC. Its translation is CASSPGSAGLGYTF.

The genes are TRBV2 and TRBJ2-1; 7 bases fit TRBD2. Trimming cost V 8 bases and J 6 bases; bases outside gene matches: 7. The CDR3 runs to 13 residues. CDR1 and CDR2 from the germline V gene are SNHLY and FYNNEI. The CDR3 nucleotides read TGTGCCAGCGAATCAGCGGGGACCAATGAGCAGTTCTTC. As protein: CASESAGTNEQFF. The variable domain in full, with the rest retrieved from reference TRBV2 and TRBJ2-1, is EPEVTQTPSHQVTQMGQEVILRCVPISNHLYFYWYRQILGQKVEFLVSFYNNEISEKSEIFDDQFSVERPDGSNFTLKIRSTKLEDSAMYFCASESAGTNEQFFGPGTRLTVL.

The table lists this clone with a count of one. The chain is built from TRBV15 and TRBJ1-1, with D possibly matching TRBD1 (5 bases). Germline CDR1 reads LNHNV; CDR2 reads YYDKDF (reference sequence). CDR3 size: 14 residues. Trimming stripped 6 bases from V and 6 bases from J, with 17 bases between. CDR3 sequence: CATSRYIRGAEAFF. CDR3 coding DNA: TGTGCCACCAGTCGGTACATTCGAGGGGCTGAAGCTTTCTTT.

The chain is built from TRBV5-1 and TRBJ2-2, with no clear D. This CDR3 contains 11 residues. The germline gives CDR1 SGHRS, CDR2 YFSETQ. The V end was cut by 4 bases, the J end by 5 bases, with 3 bases between. This CDR3 is CASSVTGELFF. For the CDR3, the DNA is TGCGCCAGCAGCGTAACCGGGGAGCTGTTTTTT.

The genes are TRBV10-3 and TRBJ2-7; 10 nucleotides line up with TRBD1. The J segment lost 4 bases and the V segment lost 6 bases, leaving 12 bases of the junction unmatched. This CDR3 region has 16 residues. From germline, CDR1 is ENHRY and CDR2 SYGVKD. CDR3 coding DNA: TGTGCCATCAGCTCTGGAGGGGGACAGGGGAAGTACGAGCAGTACTTC. Its protein product is CAISSGGGQGKYEQYF.

The V gene is TRBV28, the J gene TRBJ1-2; the D is unclear. The CDR3 is made up of 11 amino acids. Germline lookup yields CDR1 MDHEN and CDR2 SYDVKM. V lost 5 bases and J lost 7, with 8 bases in between. CDR3 coding DNA: TGTGCCAGCAGTCAGAGACTTGGCTACACCTTC. Translation: CASSQRLGYTF.

V is TRBV19 and J is TRBJ2-2, with 9 bases identical to TRBD2. Germline CDR1 LNHDA, CDR2 SQIVND (reference sequence). This CDR3 has 15 residues. The J segment lost 5 bases and the V segment lost 3 bases, leaving 4 bases of the junction unmatched. DNA of the CDR3: TGTGCCAGTAGTATTAGCGGGAGAACGACCGGGGAGCTGTTTTTT. The encoded protein is CASSISGRTTGELFF.

The genes are TRBV7-9 and TRBJ1-1; no reliable D call. Trimming removed 4 bases at V and 1 base at J, with 13 bases between. Germline CDR1 is SEHNR and CDR2 is FQNEAQ (reference sequence). The CDR3 sequence is 15 residues long. CDR3 protein: CASSSGPISNTEAFF. Here the CDR3 DNA reads TGTGCCAGCAGCTCAGGACCGATCTCGAACACTGAAGCTTTCTTT.

The chain joins TRBV19 to TRBJ2-7, with TRBD1 matching 11 bases. The CDR3 is 15 residues long. CDR1 is LNHDA and CDR2 is SQIVND in the germline V gene (reference sequence). After removal of 9 bases from V and 2 bases from J, the junction contained 9 bases not matched to a gene. DNA of the CDR3: TGTGCCAGCCGGACAGGGGGCGCAGAGACCTACGAGCAGTACTTC. This sequence encodes CASRTGGAETYEQYF.

The rearrangement links TRBV9 to TRBJ2-6; D gene ambiguous. The CDR3 runs 14 residues. CDR1 is SGDLS and CDR2 is YYNGEE in the germline V gene. Trimming cost V 4 bases and J 0 bases, with 5 bases left between them. In DNA, the CDR3 is TGTGCCAGCAGCTTGACCTCTGGGGCCAACGTCCTGACTTTC. Protein: CASSLTSGANVLTF.